The present T cell receptor (beta chain) was sequenced within a study of post-analysis software for immune sequencing data. Study details: Recorded subtypes: relapsing-remitting, secondary progressive, progressive-relapsing; some patients unannotated. Study-level findings and limits: Patients carried 4 or 5 TRBV segments more frequently than controls did, and TRBV5-6, TRBV5-1 and TRBV20-1 were among them. Versus controls, multiple sclerosis patients showed significantly lower diversity (normalized Chao1).

CDR3 length equals 14 residues. Trimming cost V 5 bases and J 2 bases, with 14 bases left between them. Germline assignment: CDR1 DFQATT and CDR2 SNEGSKA (reference sequence). Concerning this clonotype itself: Its specificity is unknown.

Unique molecular identifiers were carried by the TCR beta cDNA libraries. Each batch of 1 to 10 million T cells produced 500,000 to 600,000 cDNA molecules. Via MiXCR, TCRdb re-called the PCR reads, giving one row per CDR3 protein. The table lists roughly 800,000 distinct CDR3 sequences, 46% of them singletons. The gene calls are TRBV20-1 and TRBJ2-3; D gene unclear. The receptor was isolated from a girl aged 5 to 17 with multiple sclerosis. The sample taken for sequencing was blood. The CDR3 region is CSALSWLDTDTQYF. The CDR3 coding sequence is TGCAGTGCTCTGTCATGGCTCGACACAGATACGCAGTATTTT.